The T cell receptor (beta chain) described here comes from a study of shared clonotypes between healthy human individuals (dated by TCRdb to the early 2020s). Describing the broader study: A few men and two women, aged 18 to 49 years, made up the cohort. Libraries were prepared and TCR repertoires were sequenced by different laboratories using diverse techniques, in order to increase sequencing depth and limit assay-specific biases. Between about 0.8 and 9.5 billion PBMCs per donor were obtained by leukapheresis. For each donor, CD4 naive and CD4 memory were each run on three plates, CD8 naive on two plates, and CD8 memory on one plate. To estimate repertoire size and how much clonotype sharing occurs between individuals, the study deeply sequenced the blood TCR repertoires of roughly 5 healthy adults. Study-wide conclusions, independent of this receptor: Larger estimated clonotype richness was generally found for naive subsets than for memory subsets. Because the study included only a small number of donors, the genetic and exposure-history diversity represented was limited. Sampling was limited to blood, and TCR repertoires in tissue likely differ from TCR repertoires in blood. Even with the large sequencing depth, rarefaction of the sorted-subset datasets indicated that sequencing was incomplete. Based on pairwise subsampling, the degree of clonotype sharing among donors was expected to be affected by sequencing depth. Higher generation probabilities were observed for clonotypes shared by all four sorted-subset donors than for non-shared clonotypes. Roughly 5.2% of naive CD4, roughly 3.6% of naive CD8, about 2.1% of memory CD4, and 0.4% of memory CD8 clonotypes were shared across a few donors.

CD8 naive samples were CD45RO-negative cells positively selected for CCR7, giving a CD45RA+CCR7+ population that excluded TemRA cells. Healthy HIV-negative adults with no recently reported acute infections or vaccinations were included as donors. Every donor was a Caucasian adult living in Nashville, Tennessee, USA. After blood collection by leukapheresis, PBMCs were isolated using Ficoll-Histopaque density gradient centrifugation and then cryopreserved in the vapor phase of liquid nitrogen. Analytical flow cytometry was used to check the purity and quantity of every magnetically sorted T cell population. From each sorted fraction, genomic DNA was isolated and quantified by UV absorbance on a Nanodrop 2000c. TCR CDR3 regions were amplified from genomic DNA by multiplex PCR using the deep immunoSEQ assay. Genomic DNA extracted from each cell subset was distributed evenly over all wells of several immunoSEQ 96-well plates, and each plate served as one replicate. For sorted subsets, 200 to 250 ng of genomic DNA, equivalent to roughly 33,000 T cell genomes, went into each replicate PCR. The purified libraries were quantified using a Qubit 3.0 fluorometer, sized with a Bioanalyzer 2100, and then quantified again using the KAPA Library Quantification kit. Every immunoSEQ 96-well plate was sequenced on a separate single-read 150-cycle Illumina NextSeq 550 flow cell. Turning to the authors' computational methods: Because the immunoSEQ output included only junctional sequences and no quality scores, the filtering could not be the same as the filtering used for full-length reads. Sequences were annotated with PyIR, a Python wrapper for IgBLAST v1.9, and V/J genes and CDR3 were assigned using IMGT germline references. Reads were removed for weak V/J assignments (E-value above 1e-6), missing CDR3, stop codons, out-of-frame junctions, or ambiguous translated residues. A V3J clonotype was defined by an identical inferred V gene, J gene, and CDR3 amino acid sequence. To compute the percentage overlap between repertoires, the number of shared unique clonotypes was divided by the size of the smaller repertoire. Richness of each repertoire was evaluated using RTK rarefaction, the Chao1 estimator, and Recon v2.1 estimates of unobserved clonotypes. For all TCRbeta clonotypes obtained by the gDNA method from four donors, generation probabilities were computed with OLGA. TCRdb's version of the immuneACCESS table is confined to in-frame rearrangements and falls short of the full clone set. An unresolved V gene accounts for under half of the shortfall where checked; the remainder is of unknown origin. The V and J calls and clone size come from that table; D and trimming were worked out from the DNA. This sample gives about 820,000 clones in total; about 92% of them show up just once. The top ten hold around 24% of the sample.

Taken from cysteine to phenylalanine, the CDR3 has 15 residues. Only CDR3 DNA is held: 45 bases, read in frame from base 1. The germline V gene sets CDR1 to ENHRY and CDR2 to SYGVKD. Trimming at the junction amounts to 1 base on V and 4 bases on J, and the germline ends lie 13 bases apart. Comments on this clone: What this receptor recognizes is not known. Base qualities are not at hand, and no much larger clone is one base apart.

The sequence was obtained from a man aged 30 to 45 in good health. The chain couples TRBV10-3 to TRBJ1-2; no D gene is confidently identified. The sequenced sample was naive CD8+ T cells sorted from blood. The cell subset or site label, as the study defines it: CD45RA+CCR7+. The CDR3 reads as follows: CAISELETSTYGYTF. The base sequence is TGTGCCATCAGTGAGTTAGAGACGAGCACCTATGGCTACACCTTC.